The subject of this entry is one T cell receptor beta chain. The data were taken from a study of blood T cell repertoires in COVID-19. Overall study: Sources were T cells, B-cell-depleted T cells, or PBMCs; the material itself was cDNA or gDNA.

It was during active infection that Seattle patients were enrolled and then longitudinally followed. Trimming took off 5 bases at V and 6 bases at J, with 14 bases between the two ends. Germline V gives CDR1 MNHEY, CDR2 SVGAGI. The CDR3 is 14 residues long. Original handling: Scientists estimated how many nucleated cells there were by amplifying reference gene primers. TCRdb's copy holds only in-frame clones and misses some; the assay was immunoSEQ multiplex PCR. That table supplies the V and J calls and clone size; D and trimming were determined from the DNA. In the table there are roughly 200,000 clones, more than 80% of which are singletons.

The J gene is TRBJ1-5, the V gene TRBV6-5, with D perhaps matching TRBD1 (5 bases). The specimen sequenced was peripheral blood. The clonotype was recovered from a woman aged 40 to 50 with COVID-19, enrolled during active disease. CDR3 in amino acids: CASSPQRGGQPQHF. CDR3 nucleotides: TGTGCCAGCAGTCCTCAACGGGGGGGTCAGCCCCAGCATTTT.